This T cell receptor (beta chain) was captured by sequencing in a study of OX40 agonist ivuxolimab in advanced cancers. Some clones are missing from TCRdb's copy, which holds only in-frame ones; the method was immunoSEQ multiplex PCR. The data hold approximately 26,000 clones, with around 77% observed a single time. Notes on the study in general: Clonal expansion was seen in CD4+ and CD8+ blood T cells by week 6 at 0.1 to 3.0 mg/kg. On average, CD8+ T cells showed a greater number of expanded clones than CD4+.

V lost 6 bases to trimming and J lost 5 bases; unmatched junction nucleotides: 6. CDR1 is MNHEY and CDR2 is SVGAGI in the germline V gene. This CDR3 contains 14 residues. Comments on this clone: Antigen unknown.

The chain has TRBV6-5 and TRBJ1-2; 10 positions match TRBD1. This TCR derives from an adult with an advanced solid tumor such as melanoma, head and neck, liver or kidney cancer. Sample: CD4+ or CD8+ T cells sorted from blood, taken in a trial of the OX40 agonist ivuxolimab. The CDR3 coding sequence is TGTGCCAGCAGCGGCAGGACAGGGGGATATGGCTACACCTTC. Amino acids: CASSGRTGGYGYTF.